These 25 T cell receptor beta chains share one sample of origin, sequenced in a study of cytomegalovirus exposure and HLA in healthy donors. Primers: 60 Vbeta forward and 13 Jbeta reverse. The assay was immunoSEQ multiplex PCR, and TCRdb's table has in-frame clones only and misses some. Of 150,000 to 200,000 clones listed, about three quarters are singletons. Sequencing was carried out using PBMCs. The receptors come from a man aged 50-60 years in good health and CMV-seropositive.

V usage is TRBV5-1 and J usage is TRBJ1-6; D call uncertain. The CDR3 sequence is 16 residues long. With 1 base removed from V and 5 bases from J, the gap between germline ends came to 13 bases. CDR1 and CDR2 (germline): SGHRS, YFSETQ. The CDR3 DNA reads TGCGCCAGCAGCTTGAGCGGCGGAAGGAATAATTCACCCCTCCACTTT. Protein product: CASSLSGGRNNSPLHF.

The chain has TRBV19 and TRBJ1-5, with 7 nucleotides matching TRBD1. V lost 7 bases to trimming and J lost 8 bases; unmatched junction nucleotides: 17. Germline V gives CDR1 LNHDA, CDR2 SQIVND (reference sequence). This CDR3 region has 16 residues. In nucleotides, the CDR3 is TGTGCCAGTAACCCAACGACGACAGGGAAGGTTGAGCCCCAGCATTTT. This encodes CASNPTTTGKVEPQHF.

This clone was detected only once. This CDR3 reads CASSPFGQDSNQPQHF. The CDR3 bases are TGCGCCAGCAGCCCTTTTGGACAGGATAGCAATCAGCCCCAGCATTTT. This chain links TRBV4-1 with TRBJ1-5; 7 nucleotides match TRBD1. This CDR3 has 16 residues. V gave up 4 bases and J gave up 0 bases; unmatched junction bases: 6. Germline V gene data show CDR1 as MGHRA and CDR2 as YSYEKL.

The genes are TRBV19 and TRBJ1-2; maybe TRBD1 (5 bases). The ends were cut back, 6 bases at V and 2 bases at J, with 19 bases in the middle. This CDR3 is built from 16 residues. The germline CDR1 and CDR2 sequences are LNHDA and SQIVND (reference sequence). CDR3 coding DNA: TGTGCCAGTAGCTCACCAATGGGGGGTCGCAACTATGGCTACACCTTC. Its translation: CASSSPMGGRNYGYTF.

This clone has only a few counts. The chain joins TRBV4-3 to TRBJ1-1, with 9 bases aligning to TRBD1. CDR1 is LGHNA and CDR2 is YSLEER in the germline V gene. This CDR3 spans 19 amino acids. V shed 0 bases and J 1 base; nucleotides not matched to a gene: 12. DNA for the CDR3: TGCGCCAGCAGCCAAGATCGGTGGGGACAGGGTGTGAGGAACACTGAAGCTTTCTTT. Encoded protein: CASSQDRWGQGVRNTEAFF.

The V and J genes are TRBV7-8 and TRBJ1-5; D is uncertain. The CDR3 covers 17 residues. V was shortened by 1 base and J by 2 bases, with 15 bases between the two germline ends. Germline lookup yields CDR1 SGHVS and CDR2 FQNEAQ. The CDR3 spells CASSLGFGNEGNQPQHF. The CDR3 region has the DNA TGTGCCAGCAGCTTAGGTTTCGGAAATGAGGGCAATCAGCCCCAGCATTTT.

This chain connects TRBV5-8 to TRBJ1-5; D is undetermined. Trimming left V 1 base short and J 4 bases short, with 6 bases between. CDR1 and CDR2 from the germline V gene are SGHTS and YDEGEE. This CDR3 is 13 amino acids long. The CDR3 sequence is CASSLTANQPQHF. DNA of the CDR3: TGTGCCAGCAGCTTGACAGCAAATCAGCCCCAGCATTTT.

The V and J genes are TRBV5-1 and TRBJ2-5, with a weak D call TRBD1 (6 bases). The J call may be mistaken, given a closer DNA end match to TRBJ2-7. The CDR3 extends over 17 amino acids. Germline-derived CDR1 and CDR2 are SGHRS and YFSETQ. The CDR3 here is CASSRLPRGTTTYEQYF. DNA for the CDR3: TGCGCCAGCAGCCGTTTACCCCGTGGGACAACCACCTACGAGCAGTACTTC.

This chain connects TRBV5-4 to TRBJ2-5, with 8 nucleotides matching TRBD2. V trimming: 0 bases; J trimming: 1 base; junction bases outside the gene matches: 8. CDR1 is SGHNT and CDR2 is YYREEE in the germline V gene (reference sequence). This CDR3 spans 17 amino acids. The CDR3 bases are TGTGCCAGCAGCTTGGGTTCCGGCGGGGGGCCCCAAGAGACCCAGTACTTC. Translation: CASSLGSGGGPQETQYF.

This chain uses TRBV7-9 with TRBJ1-2; D ambiguous. Between the trimmed V and J ends, which lost 3 bases and 3 bases, there was a span of 11 bases. CDR3 size: 14 residues. Germline lookup yields CDR1 SEHNR and CDR2 FQNEAQ (reference sequence). CDR3 nucleotides: TGTGCCAGCAGCTTGAATAAGGGAGACTATGGCTACACCTTC. As protein: CASSLNKGDYGYTF.

This clone was seen a few times. The chain carries TRBV6-5 and TRBJ1-6; a possible D gene is TRBD1 (6 bases). Germline V gene sequence: CDR1 MNHEY, CDR2 SVGAGI. The CDR3 sequence is 14 residues long. The ends were cut back, 5 bases at V and 8 bases at J, with 13 bases in the middle. This CDR3 is CASSRTVQYSPLHF. The CDR3 coding sequence is TGTGCCAGCAGTCGGACAGTTCAATATTCACCCCTCCACTTT.

This clone was seen once. The DNA for the CDR3 is TGCAGTGGTGGTACTTACGAAGAGCAGTACTTC. Its translation is CSGGTYEEQYF. The chain is built from TRBV20-1 and TRBJ2-7, with D unresolved. The CDR3 is 11 amino acids. V lost 7 bases and J lost 7, with 14 bases in between. CDR1 is DFQATT and CDR2 is SNEGSKA in the germline V gene (reference sequence).

This clone was counted between two and nine times. The chain uses TRBV7-8 and TRBJ1-6, with 9 nucleotides matching TRBD1. Germline lookup yields CDR1 SGHVS and CDR2 FQNEAQ. This CDR3 has 17 amino acids. Trimming took 5 bases from V and 2 from J; bases not matched to a gene: 7. This CDR3 reads CASSPRQGVAYNSPLHF. The CDR3 nucleotides read TGTGCCAGCAGCCCTCGACAGGGGGTCGCCTATAATTCACCCCTCCACTTT.

With respect to this clone: Sequence at one end of the junction differs from germline and may be a read error. This chain links TRBV28 with TRBJ2-3, with a weak D call TRBD2 (5 bases). The CDR3 spans 14 residues. Germline values: CDR1 MDHEN, CDR2 SYDVKM. For the CDR3, the DNA is TGTGCCAGCCGTTTAGGCGGGAGCACAGATACGCAGTATTTT. It specifies CASRLGGSTDTQYF.

This CDR3 is CASSEPTGVHEQYF. CDR3 nucleotide sequence: TGTGCCAGCAGCGAACCGACGGGGGTCCACGAGCAGTACTTC. The chain combines TRBV7-9 with TRBJ2-7; D possibly corresponds to TRBD2 (6 bases). In germline, CDR1 is SEHNR, CDR2 FQNEAQ (reference sequence). V gave up 5 bases and J gave up 5 bases, with 16 bases separating them. The CDR3 spans 14 residues.

The chain employs TRBV27 and TRBJ2-2; 8 bases align to TRBD1. The junction had 8 bases not matched to a gene; V was cut back by 4 bases and J by 1 base. The CDR3 loop spans 17 amino acids. Germline V gene lookup returns CDR1 MNHEY and CDR2 SMNVEV (reference sequence). The DNA for the CDR3 is TGTGCCAGCAGTTCGCTTCCGGGACAGGAGAACACCGGGGAGCTGTTTTTT. Translating it yields CASSSLPGQENTGELFF.

This clone was detected only once. J is TRBJ2-2 and V is TRBV5-1, with TRBD1 identical over 8 bases. The junction had 7 bases not matched to a gene; V was cut back by 0 bases and J by 3 bases. There are 17 residues in the CDR3. Germline assignment: CDR1 SGHRS and CDR2 YFSETQ. The CDR3 here is CASSLVPQGADTGELFF. The CDR3 region has the DNA TGCGCCAGCAGCTTGGTACCCCAGGGGGCTGACACCGGGGAGCTGTTTTTT.

The chain combines TRBV5-1 with TRBJ1-1; the D gene is possibly TRBD1 (5 bases). CDR3 length: 14 amino acids. Germline V CDR1 and CDR2: SGHRS, YFSETQ. With 0 bases removed from V and 4 bases from J, the gap between germline ends came to 10 bases. CDR3 in amino acids: CASSLGGGGTEAFF. CDR3 coding DNA: TGCGCCAGCAGCTTGGGTGGGGGAGGCACTGAAGCTTTCTTT.

On this clone itself: The same CDR3 is also encoded by other DNA sequences in this sample. The chain couples TRBV7-9 to TRBJ1-5; TRBD1 agrees at 8 bases. CDR1 SEHNR and CDR2 FQNEAQ come from the germline V gene (reference sequence). The V gene end was trimmed by 5 bases and the J gene end by 7 bases; junction bases not matched to a gene: 7. The CDR3 loop spans 14 amino acids. The CDR3 sequence is CASSPTGGGQPQHF. CDR3 DNA sequence: TGTGCCAGCAGCCCAACAGGGGGAGGACAGCCCCAGCATTTT.

The V gene is TRBV7-2, the J gene TRBJ2-3; 7 bases are shared with TRBD2. V shed 2 bases and J 1 base; nucleotides not matched to a gene: 12. The germline CDR1 and CDR2 sequences are SGHTA and FQGNSA. This CDR3 spans 18 amino acids. The CDR3 DNA reads TGTGCCAGCAGCTTATTTGCGGGACTAAGCGCCGGCACAGATACGCAGTATTTT. This translates into CASSLFAGLSAGTDTQYF.

The CDR3 DNA follows: TGTGCCAGCAGTGGAGGACTGGGCGGGGAGCTGTTTTTT. Its protein product is CASSGGLGGELFF. The gene calls are TRBV2 and TRBJ2-2; D is perhaps TRBD2 (5 bases). The germline CDR1 and CDR2 sequences are SNHLY and FYNNEI. The CDR3 is 13 amino acids. Trimming pared 4 bases from V and 7 bases from J, leaving 10 bases between. The full variable domain, its missing parts supplied by reference TRBV2 and TRBJ2-2, is EPEVTQTPSHQVTQMGQEVILRCVPISNHLYFYWYRQILGQKVEFLVSFYNNEISEKSEIFDDQFSVERPDGSNFTLKIRSTKLEDSAMYFCASSGGLGGELFFGEGSRLTVL.

DNA for the CDR3: TGTGCCAGCAGCCCCAAAACCGGGACAGGGGGCTTTTATTCACCCCTCCACTTT. It translates to CASSPKTGTGGFYSPLHF. The V call is TRBV11-2, the J call TRBJ1-6, with 12 nucleotides matching TRBD1. Germline CDR1 reads SGHAT; CDR2 reads FQNNGV. This CDR3 is 18 amino acids long. J lost 8 bases, V lost 5 bases, and 13 bases had no gene match.

The V and J genes are TRBV5-1 and TRBJ2-2, with TRBD1 matching 9 bases. The length of the CDR3 is 17 residues. V was pared by 2 bases and J by 4 bases, with 9 bases of the junction left unmatched. In germline, CDR1 is SGHRS, CDR2 YFSETQ. The CDR3 protein is CASSLSTGGAGTGELFF. The CDR3 coding sequence is TGCGCCAGCAGCTTATCTACAGGGGGCGCGGGCACCGGGGAGCTGTTTTTT.

The chain links TRBV7-6 to TRBJ1-5; 8 nucleotides match TRBD1. J lost 6 bases, V lost 5 bases, and 15 bases had no gene match. The germline V gene encodes CDR1 SGHVS and CDR2 FNYEAQ. The CDR3 has 17 residues. CDR3 in amino acids: CASSPGSRDRGSQPQHF. Here the CDR3 DNA reads TGTGCCAGCAGCCCCGGGTCCCGCGACAGGGGATCTCAGCCCCAGCATTTT.

DNA of the CDR3: TGTGCCAGCAGTAGGGACTTCTATAATTCACCCCTCCACTTT. It yields the protein CASSRDFYNSPLHF. The rearrangement uses TRBV6-6 and TRBJ1-6, with a weak D call TRBD1 (5 bases). Germline CDR1 is MNHNY and CDR2 is SVGAGI (reference sequence). CDR3 length equals 14 residues. Trimming cost V 5 bases and J 3 bases, with 8 bases left between them.